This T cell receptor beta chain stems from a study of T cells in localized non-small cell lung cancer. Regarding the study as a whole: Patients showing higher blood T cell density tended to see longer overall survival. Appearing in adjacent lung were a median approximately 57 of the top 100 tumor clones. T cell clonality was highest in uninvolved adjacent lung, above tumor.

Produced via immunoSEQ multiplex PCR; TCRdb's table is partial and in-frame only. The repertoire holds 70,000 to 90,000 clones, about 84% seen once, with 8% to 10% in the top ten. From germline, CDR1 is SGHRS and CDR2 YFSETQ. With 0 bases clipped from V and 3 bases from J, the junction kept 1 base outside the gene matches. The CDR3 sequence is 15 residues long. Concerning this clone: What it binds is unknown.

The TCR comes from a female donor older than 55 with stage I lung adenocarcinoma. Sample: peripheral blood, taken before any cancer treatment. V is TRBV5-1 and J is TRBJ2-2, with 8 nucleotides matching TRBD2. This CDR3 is CASSLGGRYTGELFF. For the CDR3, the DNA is TGCGCCAGCAGCTTGGGCGGGAGGTACACCGGGGAGCTGTTTTTT.